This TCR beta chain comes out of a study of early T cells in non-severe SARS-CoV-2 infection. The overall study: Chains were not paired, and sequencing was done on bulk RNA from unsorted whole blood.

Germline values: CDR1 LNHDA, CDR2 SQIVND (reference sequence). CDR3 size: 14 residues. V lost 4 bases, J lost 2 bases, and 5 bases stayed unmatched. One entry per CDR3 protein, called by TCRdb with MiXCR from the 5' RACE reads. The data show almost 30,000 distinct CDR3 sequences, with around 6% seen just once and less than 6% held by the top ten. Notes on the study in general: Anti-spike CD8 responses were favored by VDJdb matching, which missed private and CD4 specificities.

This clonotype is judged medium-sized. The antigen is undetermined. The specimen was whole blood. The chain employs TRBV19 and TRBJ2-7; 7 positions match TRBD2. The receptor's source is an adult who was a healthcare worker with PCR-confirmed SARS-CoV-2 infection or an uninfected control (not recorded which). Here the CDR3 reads CASSTGRGAYEQYF. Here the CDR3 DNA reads TGTGCCAGTAGTACGGGCCGGGGGGCCTACGAGCAGTACTTC.